This TCR beta chain was sequenced during a study of T-cell memory formation after mild COVID-19. Study background: Each donor largely had its own TCR clusters.

This clonotype was seen only a few times. Its antigen is currently unknown. Whole-study results and caveats: Within pre-infection memory, some responding clones were found, suggesting cross-reactive memory joined. Proof of SARS-CoV-2 specificity was absent for the second-wave clones that crested on day 37.

5'RACE primed at constant segments yielded TCR alpha and TCR beta cDNA libraries bearing sample barcodes and UMIs. TCRdb reanalysed the 5' RACE reads using MiXCR and keeps one entry per CDR3 protein. The sample has around 320,000 distinct CDR3 sequences, 14% seen once; the top ten hold 21%. The CDR3 totals 15 residues. V was pared by 2 bases and J by 6 bases, with 7 bases of the junction left unmatched. CDR1 is MNHNY, CDR2 SVGAGI, per germline (reference sequence). The sample consisted of PBMCs or a T cell subset sorted from them (not recorded which). The clonotype originates from a young man who had mild COVID-19 (a few samples of this study predate the infection). Cell type and time point are not known. This sequence joins TRBV6-6 and TRBJ2-5, with TRBD1 identical over 9 bases. CDR3 DNA sequence: TGTGCCAGCAGTTACCGGACAGGGGTCTGGAAGACCCAGTACTTC. It is translated as CASSYRTGVWKTQYF.